The 5 T cell receptor beta chains given below trace back to one sample, sequenced in a study of regulatory T cells in long-lasting Graves disease. CDR3-region Arm-PCR and iRepertoire HTBI primers produced the TCR beta libraries. TCRdb itself ran the multiplex PCR reads through MiXCR, one entry per CDR3 protein. The sample carries over 500,000 distinct CDR3 sequences, roughly 16% recorded once. This sample's time point: newly diagnosed GD, antithyroid drugs for less than 3 months. PBMCs provided the RNA from which the TCR library was made. These same data were also listed under a study on T cells in Graves' hyperthyroidism and ophthalmopathy.

Sequenced here: peripheral blood mononuclear cells (PBMCs), sampled at new diagnosis, from a patient treated with antithyroid drugs. The receptors come from a woman younger than 45 with Graves disease.

The chain links TRBV18 to TRBJ2-7, with TRBD1 matching 9 bases. The CDR3 length is 15 residues. The V segment lost 2 bases and the J segment 3 bases; nucleotides outside the gene matches: 5. Germline-derived CDR1 and CDR2 are KGHSH and LQKENI. CDR3 in amino acids: CASSPGTGSRYEQYF. The CDR3 DNA reads TGTGCCAGCTCACCAGGGACAGGGTCCCGCTACGAGCAGTACTTC.

Many counts were recorded for this clonotype. This chain joins TRBV24-1 and TRBJ2-5; no clear D gene. This CDR3 spans 17 amino acids. The V and J ends lost 5 bases and 3 bases respectively, with 21 bases between them. Germline CDR1 and CDR2: KGHDR and SFDVKD. Here the CDR3 reads CATSAGETRYRKETQYF. The CDR3 DNA follows: TGTGCCACCAGTGCCGGAGAGACGAGGTACAGAAAAGAGACCCAGTACTTC.

In its sample, this clonotype was seen many times. The chain uses TRBV28 and TRBJ2-5; D gene uncertain. This CDR3 spans 13 amino acids. Between the trimmed V and J ends, which lost 8 bases and 4 bases, there was a span of 14 bases. Germline lookup yields CDR1 MDHEN and CDR2 SYDVKM. CDR3 nucleotides: TGTGCCAGCCGCCAGTGGGTGGGAGAGACCCAGTACTTC. Translated, it gives CASRQWVGETQYF.

This clonotype has a handful of counts. The chain uses TRBV6-1 and TRBJ1-4, with D unclear. From germline, CDR1 is MNHNS and CDR2 SASEGT. The CDR3 contains 15 residues. V lost 6 bases and J 6 bases, leaving 17 bases between the germline ends. CDR3 region: CASRPPGGVYEKLFF. The CDR3 DNA sequence: TGTGCCAGCAGACCCCCAGGTGGTGTGTATGAAAAACTGTTTTTT.

The V and J genes are TRBV24-1 and TRBJ2-7, with D perhaps TRBD1 (6 bases). Germline loops: CDR1 KGHDR, CDR2 SFDVKD. The CDR3 totals 13 residues. The V and J ends lost 3 bases and 5 bases respectively, with 10 bases between them. CDR3 region: CATSDGGRDEQYF. The CDR3 DNA is TGTGCCACCAGTGATGGGGGCCGGGACGAGCAGTACTTC.